This T cell receptor beta chain was identified in a study of PD-L1 blockade in urothelial cancer (TCRdb year 2017). A note on the overall study: Therapy was started in the mid-2010s for all patients, and atezolizumab 1,200 mg was administered intravenously every 3 weeks. Blood samples gave a median of around 130,000 T cells and approximately 85,000 unique TCRs, with a median clonality of 0.080. Twenty-five of 29 patients were males with bladder-origin urothelial cancer, and about 65% of the roughly 30 reported a prior smoking history. Pretreatment tumor samples and matched peripheral blood, collected serially before and after atezolizumab treatment, underwent TCR sequencing. Blood samples were analyzed at 3 weeks after treatment start (second dose) and at 6 weeks after treatment start. The study was an exploratory multi-omic analysis of somatic, immune and clinical correlates of response to PD-L1 blockade with atezolizumab in urothelial cancer. Pretreatment blood TCR-seq was available for twenty-nine patients, at least one posttreatment blood collection was obtained for about 25 patients, and tumor TCR-seq was available for about 25 patients. Ten or so patients reached durable clinical benefit, while 20 patients did not. In the same patients who had TCR sequencing, pretreatment tumors also underwent whole exome sequencing and RNA sequencing. An ECOG performance status of 0 or 1 was recorded for the patients, and 0 to 3 prior chemotherapy regimens had been received by the patients. Progression-free survival longer than 6 months counted as durable clinical benefit, and TCR features were additionally tested against both progression-free and overall survival.

Each PCR received spiked-in synthetic TCR analog templates so that absolute template abundance could be estimated from read counts. The immunoSEQ assay used bias-controlled V and J gene primers to amplify TCRbeta CDR3 regions from genomic DNA. Sequencing of rearranged TCRbeta segments was done at approximately 20X coverage. The paper's processing steps were these. Clustering was used to correct sequencing errors, and CDR3s were annotated against IMGT to assign V, D and J genes. Downstream analyses used only productive TCRbeta rearrangements, leaving out any out-of-frame or stop-codon sequences. Clonality was calculated as one minus the Shannon entropy normalized by the log of the number of unique productive sequences. Clones differing between time points or between blood and tumor were identified using Fisher's exact test with Benjamini-Hochberg correction, with an adjusted p below 0.01 applied as the threshold. The source is immuneACCESS, and TCRdb retained only in-frame sequences with V and J called. Part of the clones is not carried over; for the studies checked, unresolved V genes explain less than half of this, and the remainder is unexplained. Clonal size and the V and J genes are those of that table, whereas D and trimming came from the DNA. In this sample the table shows about 56,000 clones, around 86% of which occur a single time. The ten biggest clones cover 15% to 19% of the sample.

The time point tag for this specimen amounts to: pretreatment peripheral blood. The cohort included roughly 30 patients with locally advanced or metastatic urothelial carcinoma who were treated at Memorial Sloan Kettering on a trial protocol. Peripheral blood mononuclear cells were collected from each patient pretreatment and during treatment, giving between 1 and 8 total time points per patient. The Qiagen DNeasy Blood extraction kit was used to purify genomic DNA from total PBMCs and tumor samples. Collected pretreatment and during treatment, PBMCs were isolated and stored as previously described. This clone appeared once. No cognate antigen has been identified for it. It has no much larger one-base neighbor in the sample; base qualities were not kept. Overall study results and their limits: Improved progression-free and overall survival was associated with having pretreatment peripheral blood TCR clonality below the median. Patients with durable benefit showed greater expansion of tumor-associated TCR clones in peripheral blood 3 weeks after starting treatment (n = 22, p = 0.022). Because the sample size was small (n ≈ 31) and many exploratory analyses were performed, the results are intended to be hypothesis-generating.

The sample here was PBMCs, taken around atezolizumab (anti-PD-L1) treatment. The TCR was taken from a man aged 70-80 years with urothelial cancer.

The CDR3 in this case is CASKGTGTYEQYF. The DNA sequence follows: TGTGCCAGCAAGGGGACAGGGACCTACGAGCAGTACTTC. Recombination joined TRBV5-4 with TRBJ2-7; 9 bases in the junction line up with TRBD1. V has 6 bases trimmed and J has 2 bases trimmed; junction bases matching no gene number 3. The CDR3 contains 13 residues, cysteine and phenylalanine counted. The DNA shown is the 39-base CDR3, in frame from base 1. CDR1 and CDR2 (SGHNT, YYREEE) derive from the germline V gene (reference sequence).